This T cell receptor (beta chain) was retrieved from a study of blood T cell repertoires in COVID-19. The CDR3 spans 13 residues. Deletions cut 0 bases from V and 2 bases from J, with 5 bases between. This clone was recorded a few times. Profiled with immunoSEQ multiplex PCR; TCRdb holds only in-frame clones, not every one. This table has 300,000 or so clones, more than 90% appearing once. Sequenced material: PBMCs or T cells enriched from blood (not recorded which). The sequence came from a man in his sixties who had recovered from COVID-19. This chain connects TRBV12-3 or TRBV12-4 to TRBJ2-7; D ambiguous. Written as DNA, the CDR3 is TGTGCCAGCAGTTTAGCCCGCGCCTACGAGCAGTACTTC. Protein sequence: CASSLARAYEQYF.